These 12 T cell receptor beta chains originate from one sample sequenced in a study of early T cells in non-severe SARS-CoV-2 infection. One entry per CDR3 protein results from TCRdb running MiXCR on the 5' RACE reads. The sample consists of fewer than 85,000 distinct CDR3 sequences, around 11% of them appearing once. Sequenced here: whole blood, sampled at baseline. All receptors come from an adult who was a healthcare worker with PCR-confirmed SARS-CoV-2 infection or an uninfected control (not recorded which).

This chain connects TRBV20-1 to TRBJ2-7; 8 nucleotides match TRBD2. Germline V gene lookup returns CDR1 DFQATT and CDR2 SNEGSKA (reference sequence). The junction had 14 bases not matched to a gene; V was cut back by 6 bases and J by 4 bases. This CDR3 contains 15 residues. Here the CDR3 DNA reads TGCAGTGCCCGCCCAGCGGGGGCCGGAGTATACGAGCAGTACTTC. Amino acid sequence: CSARPAGAGVYEQYF.

This clonotype was seen many times. This sequence joins TRBV7-9 and TRBJ1-1, with a weak D call TRBD1 (6 bases). The ends were cut back, 6 bases at V and 3 bases at J, with 8 bases in the middle. The CDR3 is 12 amino acids. The germline gives CDR1 SEHNR, CDR2 FQNEAQ (reference sequence). For the CDR3, the DNA is TGTGCCAGCAGGAAGGGGGACACTGAAGCTTTCTTT. Amino acids: CASRKGDTEAFF.

This clonotype was observed a handful of times. This chain connects TRBV6-6 to TRBJ1-3; D is uncertain. In germline, CDR1 is MNHNY, CDR2 SVGAGI (reference sequence). The CDR3 covers 12 residues. CDR3 sequence reads: CAASNSGNTIYF. For the CDR3, the DNA is TGTGCTGCCTCCAACTCTGGAAACACCATATATTTT.

The DNA for the CDR3 is TGTGCCAGCACCAGTAAAAACATTCAGTACTTC. Amino acid sequence: CASTSKNIQYF. The genes are TRBV6-1 and TRBJ2-4; D is undetermined. V shed 7 bases and J shed 4 bases, with 5 bases lying between them. CDR3 length: 11 amino acids. The V gene's germline CDR1 is MNHNS and CDR2 SASEGT.

CDR3 bases: TGCAGCGTTAGGACAGGGGTGAACACTGAAGCTTTCTTT. This encodes CSVRTGVNTEAFF. This chain connects TRBV29-1 to TRBJ1-1; 9 bases map to TRBD1. The germline CDR1 and CDR2 sequences are SQVTM and ANQGSEA. V lost 5 bases to trimming and J lost 0 bases; unmatched junction nucleotides: 1. The CDR3 extends over 13 amino acids.

The chain recombines TRBV29-1 with TRBJ2-2; unclear D gene. CDR1 and CDR2 (germline): SQVTM, ANQGSEA. The CDR3 consists of 13 residues. The V end lost 6 bases, the J end lost 0 bases, and 8 bases lay between the germline ends. The CDR3 DNA follows: TGCAGCGTGGTGTTGCCGAACACCGGGGAGCTGTTTTTT. Translating gives CSVVLPNTGELFF.

This clonotype occurred many times. The chain carries TRBV20-1 and TRBJ2-7, with 7 nucleotides matching TRBD2. This CDR3 has 12 amino acids. Germline CDR1 is DFQATT and CDR2 is SNEGSKA (reference sequence). V gave up 3 bases and J gave up 3 bases; unmatched junction bases: 2. CDR3 loop: CSASGGFYEQYF. The CDR3 DNA reads TGCAGTGCTAGCGGGGGGTTCTACGAGCAGTACTTC.

V is TRBV28 and J is TRBJ2-3; 9 bases are shared with TRBD1. The V gene end was trimmed by 4 bases and the J gene end by 2 bases; junction bases not matched to a gene: 7. The CDR3 has 16 amino acids. The germline V gene has CDR1 MDHEN and CDR2 SYDVKM. The CDR3 sequence is CASSSTGQGHTDTQYF. CDR3 bases: TGTGCCAGCAGTTCCACTGGACAGGGGCACACAGATACGCAGTATTTT. Full variable domain (outside the CDR3, taken from reference TRBV28 and TRBJ2-3): DVKVTQSSRYLVKRTGEKVFLECVQDMDHENMFWYRQDPGLGLRLIYFSYDVKMKEKGDIPEGYSVSREKKERFSLILESASTNQTSMYLCASSSTGQGHTDTQYFGPGTRLTVL.

In this sample, this clonotype turned up many times. The V call is TRBV7-6, the J call TRBJ2-7; 9 nucleotides align to TRBD1. CDR1 SGHVS and CDR2 FNYEAQ come from the germline V gene. CDR3 size: 15 residues. V shed 8 bases, J shed 1 base, and the junction held 9 bases outside the gene matches. In nucleotides, the CDR3 is TGTGCCAGCTTTTCGCCCGGGACAGGGTCCTACGAGCAGTACTTC. Its protein is CASFSPGTGSYEQYF.

The sample holds a few counts of this clonotype. V usage is TRBV5-1 and J usage is TRBJ2-1, with 8 bases lining up with TRBD2. This CDR3 has 14 residues. Unmatched junction bases numbered 3, after V lost 0 bases and J lost 7 bases. Germline V gives CDR1 SGHRS, CDR2 YFSETQ. CDR3 coding DNA: TGCGCCAGCAGCTTGGCGGGACTAGTTAATGAGCAGTTCTTC. Protein sequence: CASSLAGLVNEQFF.

This clonotype was seen a few times. The chain is built from TRBV11-2 and TRBJ2-7; D gene unclear. This CDR3 is 13 amino acids long. V dropped 3 bases and J dropped 6 bases, with 12 bases sitting between them. Germline loops: CDR1 SGHAT, CDR2 FQNNGV. The CDR3 reads CASSFGPGGEQYF. CDR3 nucleotides: TGTGCCAGCAGCTTTGGGCCCGGCGGCGAGCAGTACTTC.

Only a few counts were recorded for this clonotype. The rearrangement joins TRBV29-1 to TRBJ2-3, with D possibly matching TRBD2 (6 bases). CDR3 length: 14 residues. V was pared by 1 base and J by 3 bases, with 11 bases between. The germline V gene encodes CDR1 SQVTM and CDR2 ANQGSEA. DNA of the CDR3: TGCAGCGTTGAAGGAGGGGAGGATACAGATACGCAGTATTTT. Residues: CSVEGGEDTDTQYF.